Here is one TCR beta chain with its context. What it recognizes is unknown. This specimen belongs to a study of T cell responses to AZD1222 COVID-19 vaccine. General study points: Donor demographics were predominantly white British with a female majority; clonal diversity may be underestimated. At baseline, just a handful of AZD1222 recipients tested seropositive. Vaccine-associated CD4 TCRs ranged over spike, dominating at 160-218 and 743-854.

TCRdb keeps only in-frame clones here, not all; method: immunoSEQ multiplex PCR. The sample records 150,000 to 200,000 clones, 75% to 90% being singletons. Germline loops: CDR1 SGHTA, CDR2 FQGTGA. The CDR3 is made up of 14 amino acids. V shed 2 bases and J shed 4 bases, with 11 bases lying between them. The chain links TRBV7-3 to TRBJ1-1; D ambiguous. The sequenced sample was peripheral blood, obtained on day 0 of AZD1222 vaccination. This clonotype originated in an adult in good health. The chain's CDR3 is CASSLGQISTEAFF. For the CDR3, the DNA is TGTGCCAGCAGCTTAGGGCAGATAAGCACTGAAGCTTTCTTT.